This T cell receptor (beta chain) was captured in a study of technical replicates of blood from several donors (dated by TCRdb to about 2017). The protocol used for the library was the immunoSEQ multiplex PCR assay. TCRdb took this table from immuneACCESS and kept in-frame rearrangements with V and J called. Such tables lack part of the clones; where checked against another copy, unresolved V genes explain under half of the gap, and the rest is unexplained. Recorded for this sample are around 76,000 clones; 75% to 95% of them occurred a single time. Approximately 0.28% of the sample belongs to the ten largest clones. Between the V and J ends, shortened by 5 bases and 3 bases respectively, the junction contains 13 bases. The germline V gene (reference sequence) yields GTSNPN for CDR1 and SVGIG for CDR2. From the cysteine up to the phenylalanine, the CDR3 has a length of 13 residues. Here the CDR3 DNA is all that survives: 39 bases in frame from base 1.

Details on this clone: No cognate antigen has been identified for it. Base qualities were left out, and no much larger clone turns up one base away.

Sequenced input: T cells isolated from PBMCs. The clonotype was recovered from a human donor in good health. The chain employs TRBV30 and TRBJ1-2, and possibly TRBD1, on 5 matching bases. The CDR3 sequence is CAWEGGDDYGYTF. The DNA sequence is TGTGCCTGGGAGGGAGGGGACGACTATGGCTACACCTTC.